This T cell receptor beta chain is from a study of cytomegalovirus exposure and HLA in healthy donors. With 60 Vbeta and 13 Jbeta primers, the PCR was carried out. The repertoire was sequenced with immunoSEQ multiplex PCR; TCRdb's copy has only in-frame clones and lacks some. This sample has some 84,000 clones, with 60% to 85% found just once. This clone was counted between two and nine times. The V end was cut by 3 bases, the J end by 1 base, with 5 bases between. CDR3 length equals 14 residues. CDR1 and CDR2 (germline): SGDLS, YYNGEE. Sequencing input: PBMCs. The source of this sequence is a boy between 10 and 17 years old in good health and CMV-seronegative. The V gene is TRBV9, the J gene TRBJ2-6, with unresolved D. CDR3 region: CASSAGSGANVLTF. DNA for the CDR3: TGTGCCAGCAGCGCAGGATCTGGGGCCAACGTCCTGACTTTC.